In its sample, the clone carrying this T cell receptor beta chain was seen a few times. Its antigen is unknown. The data stem from a study of T cell repertoires in cytomegalovirus infection. Study background: CMV epitopes used comprised recently identified HLA-C-restricted ones and well-studied HLA-B-restricted ones. Broader study findings: CMV-specific TCR beta clonotypes restricted by HLA-C were the ones dominating the ex vivo response. CMV carriers having the relevant HLA were flagged by cumulative public TCR beta family frequency.

The germline CDR1 and CDR2 sequences are MGHDK and SYGVNS. CDR3 length: 14 amino acids. V trimming: 4 bases; J trimming: 4 bases; junction bases outside the gene matches: 6. MiXCR, run by TCRdb on the reads, gives a single entry per CDR3 protein. The table shows 750,000 to 950,000 distinct CDR3 sequences, with almost 30% occurring only once. The source is a human donor in good health (CMV status not recorded). Some clones in this sample may be carry-over from other donors' samples. The chain combines TRBV25-1 with TRBJ1-1, with 7 bases identical to TRBD1. The material sequenced was cultured CD8+ T cells from PBMCs, taken from culture after CMV antigen stimulation. CDR3 sequence (DNA): TGTGCCAGCAGTGCCAGGGGGAGGACCACTGAAGCTTTCTTT. Translated, it gives CASSARGRTTEAFF.